This TCR beta chain was documented in a study of T cell repertoires in cytomegalovirus infection. Study information: Selection of CMV epitopes for the study included recently identified HLA-C-restricted and well-studied HLA-B-restricted ones.

Many counts were recorded for this clonotype. The antigen is undetermined. This CDR3 has 15 residues. Germline CDR1 and CDR2: MDHEN and SYDVKM. V was clipped by 3 bases and J by 4 bases, with 15 bases between them. General study results and limits: In two of eight donors, the top clonotype was HLA-C-restricted CMV-specific.

TCRdb redid the calling of the reads with MiXCR, one entry per CDR3 protein. Here the sample spans about 52,000 distinct CDR3 sequences, less than 20% being singletons. Sample: CD8+ T cells from cultured PBMCs, taken from culture after CMV antigen stimulation. The TCR was taken from a human donor in good health (CMV status not recorded). Some clones in this sample may be carry-over from other donors' samples. This rearrangement joins TRBV28 to TRBJ1-1, with no clear D. CDR3 sequence (DNA): TGTGCCAGCAGTTTCTTGAACGATGGTATCACTGAAGCTTTCTTT. The encoded protein is CASSFLNDGITEAFF. The whole variable domain, remainder taken from reference TRBV28 and TRBJ1-1, is DVKVTQSSRYLVKRTGEKVFLECVQDMDHENMFWYRQDPGLGLRLIYFSYDVKMKEKGDIPEGYSVSREKKERFSLILESASTNQTSMYLCASSFLNDGITEAFFGQGTRLTVV.